This entry lists 6 T cell receptor beta chains sequenced from one sample in a study of cytomegalovirus exposure and HLA in healthy donors. Primers for the PCR totalled 60 Vbeta and 13 Jbeta. Some clones are missing from TCRdb's copy, which holds only in-frame ones; the method was immunoSEQ multiplex PCR. This sample contains 70,000 to 90,000 clones. Sequencing was performed on PBMCs. These receptors were taken from a man younger than 35 in good health and CMV-seropositive.

V gene TRBV2 combines with J gene TRBJ2-7; possibly TRBD2 for D (5 bases). There are 13 residues in the CDR3. Per the germline V gene, CDR1 is SNHLY and CDR2 is FYNNEI. With 9 bases removed from V and 7 bases from J, the gap between germline ends came to 19 bases. CDR3 nucleotides: TGTGCCAGTTCGGCGGGTTACACGGGGGAGCAGTACTTC. This codes for CASSAGYTGEQYF.

The rearrangement links TRBV7-8 to TRBJ2-7; TRBD2 matches at 12 bases. The CDR3 is 15 amino acids. Germline V gene sequence: CDR1 SGHVS, CDR2 FQNEAQ. J lost 2 bases, V lost 4 bases, and 3 bases had no gene match. The CDR3 spells CASSSRLAGAYEQYF. CDR3 sequence (DNA): TGTGCCAGCAGCTCGAGACTAGCGGGAGCCTACGAGCAGTACTTC. Complete variable domain (other parts from reference TRBV7-8 and TRBJ2-7): GAGVSQSPRYKVAKRGQDVALRCDPISGHVSLFWYQQALGQGPEFLTYFQNEAQLDKSGLPSDRFFAERPEGSVSTLKIQRTQQEDSAVYLCASSSRLAGAYEQYFGPGTRLTVT.

The chain has TRBV4-1 and TRBJ2-3; D is uncertain. Trimming pared 4 bases from V and 2 bases from J, leaving 4 bases between. Germline CDR1 MGHRA, CDR2 YSYEKL. The CDR3 extends over 12 amino acids. The chain's CDR3 is CASSLSTDTQYF. CDR3 coding DNA: TGCGCCAGCAGCCTCTCCACAGATACGCAGTATTTT.

The V call is TRBV7-2, the J call TRBJ2-5; D perhaps matches TRBD2 (6 bases). The CDR3 runs to 13 residues. The V gene's germline CDR1 is SGHTA and CDR2 FQGNSA. Trimming removed 5 bases at V and 3 bases at J, with 10 bases between. The CDR3 region has the DNA TGTGCCAGCAGCCGCAGACTAGAAGAGACCCAGTACTTC. It yields the protein CASSRRLEETQYF.

The genes are TRBV7-2 and TRBJ2-1, with TRBD1 as a possible D gene (6 bases). The CDR3 is 11 residues long. Germline-derived CDR1 and CDR2 are SGHTA and FQGNSA. Deletions cut 5 bases from V and 11 bases from J, with 10 bases between. CDR3 coding DNA: TGTGCCAGCAGCCGAGGGGGACAGCAGTTCTTC. Protein product: CASSRGGQQFF.

V is TRBV7-9 and J is TRBJ1-1; TRBD1 might be the D (6 bases). Looked up from germline, CDR1 is SEHNR and CDR2 is FQNEAQ (reference sequence). Deletions cut 3 bases from V and 0 bases from J, with 8 bases between. The CDR3 runs 14 residues. The CDR3 is CASSFDRLNTEAFF. The DNA of the CDR3 is TGTGCCAGCAGCTTTGACAGGTTGAACACTGAAGCTTTCTTT.